The present T cell receptor (beta chain) was sequenced within a study of blood T cell repertoires in COVID-19. Background on the study: Acute and convalescent COVID-19 samples came from the United States, Italy and Spain. From T cells, B-cell-depleted T cells, or PBMCs came the material, which was cDNA or gDNA.

This clone was counted a single time. With 3 bases clipped from V and 7 bases from J, the junction kept 6 bases outside the gene matches. Germline V gene sequence: CDR1 LGHNA, CDR2 YSLEER. The CDR3 loop spans 17 amino acids. Original processing notes: Cell counts per sample came from amplifying reference gene primers. The repertoire was sequenced with immunoSEQ multiplex PCR; TCRdb's copy has only in-frame clones and lacks some. From that table come the V and J calls and clone size; the DNA was used to work out D and trimming. The sample contains fewer than 150,000 clones, more than 80% of which appear only once.

The genes are TRBV4-3 and TRBJ2-1; TRBD2 aligns across 16 bases. Input material: peripheral blood. The TCR comes from a human donor in a cohort sampled during active COVID-19. CDR3 residues: CASSHQGLAGGQNEQFF. The CDR3 region has the DNA TGCGCCAGCAGCCACCAGGGACTAGCGGGAGGGCAAAATGAGCAGTTCTTC.